This TCR beta chain was sequenced for a study of CD8+ T cells in alopecia areata. Whole-study findings and limits: Patients shared TCRs less clearly than mice did, possibly owing to HLA. Sequences from scalp samples also cover resident alphabeta T cells of normal skin. Scalp lesions, especially in alopecia totalis/universalis, had higher clonality than normal scalp.

RNA, once extracted, was reverse transcribed into cDNA for use as the sequencing template. Measured with immunoSEQ multiplex PCR; TCRdb has only the in-frame clones, and not every one. The sample lists 100,000 to 150,000 clones; less than 50% were seen once. Trimming shortened V by 0 bases and J by 6 bases, and 0 bases separated the two germline ends. This CDR3 comprises 10 residues. CDR1 and CDR2 (germline): SGHRS, YFSETQ. Isolation of CD4+ and CD8+ T cells from PBMCs was achieved by sorting. Of note for this clone: The antigen is unknown.

The specimen sequenced was NKG2D-low CD8+ T cells sorted from blood. The chain carries TRBV5-1 and TRBJ1-2; D gene uncertain. The receptor was isolated from a human donor with alopecia areata. The CDR3 DNA follows: TGCGCCAGCAGCTTGGATGGCTACACCTTC. Protein product: CASSLDGYTF.